A selection of T cell receptor beta chains follows, all from one sample in a study of blood T cell repertoires in COVID-19. Measured with immunoSEQ multiplex PCR; TCRdb has only the in-frame clones, and not every one. The sample records about 94,000 clones, 85% to 90% being singletons. What was sequenced was peripheral blood. The source is an older woman in a cohort sampled during active or convalescent COVID-19. Both conserved end residues are part of each CDR3. A D gene is named only where the DNA matches it firmly. Size values are once, few and many counts, or a class for expanded clones, and some rows have none.

>TRBD1|TRBV18|once|TRBJ2-5
TGTGCCAGCTCTCCGACAGGGTCCCAAGAGACCCAGTACTTC
CASSPTGSQETQYF
>TRBD2|TRBV9|once|TRBJ2-3
TGTGCCAGCAGCGTAGGCTTGCGGGGAGGGACCAGCACAGATACGCAGTATTTT
CASSVGLRGGTSTDTQYF
>-|TRBV7-5|-|TRBJ2-7
TGTGCCAGAAGCGCCGGGACAGGGGCACCCGTTCGGGTCTACGAGCAGTACTTC
CARSAGTGAPVRVYEQYF
>TRBD2|TRBV3-1/TRBV3-2|-|TRBJ2-5
TGTGCCAGCCACGGGACTAGCGGGTTTGGAGAGACCCAGTACTTC
CASHGTSGFGETQYF
>TRBD2|TRBV3-1/TRBV3-2|-|TRBJ2-3
TGTGCCAGCAGCCAAGGTACACTAGCGGGAGTTGAGACGCAGTATTTT
CASSQGTLAGVETQYF
>TRBD1|TRBV5-1|-|TRBJ2-2
TGCGCCAGCAGCCACCCGGGACAGGGAACCGGGGAGCTGTTTTTT
CASSHPGQGTGELFF
>-|TRBV6-5|-|TRBJ1-3
TGTGCCAGCGGTAGGGGCCCGGTCTCTGGAAACACCATATATTTT
CASGRGPVSGNTIYF
>-|TRBV20-1|few|TRBJ1-1
TGCAGTGCTAGAGCCCCCGGGGGAGCTTTCTTT
CSARAPGGAFF
>TRBD1|TRBV28|-|TRBJ2-7
TGTGCCAGCAGTCCATGGACAGGGGGCATCTACGAGCAGTACTTC
CASSPWTGGIYEQYF
>TRBD2|TRBV24-1|-|TRBJ2-1
TGTGCCACCAGTGCGACTAGCGGGAGATACAATGAGCAGTTCTTC
CATSATSGRYNEQFF